This T cell receptor (beta chain) was captured by sequencing in a study of regulatory T cells in long-lasting Graves disease. Stated time point: newly diagnosed GD, antithyroid drugs for less than 3 months. There was RNA extracted from PBMCs, and the TCR library was made from it. This clonotype was counted ten times or more. HTBI primers from iRepertoire and Arm-PCR of CDR3 regions yielded the TCR beta libraries. TCRdb itself ran the multiplex PCR reads through MiXCR, one entry per CDR3 protein. Among about 420,000 distinct CDR3 sequences listed, roughly 15% were seen once. CDR1 is MNHEY, CDR2 SVGEGT, per germline. V lost 5 bases and J 3 bases, leaving 14 bases between the germline ends. The CDR3 totals 15 residues. Separately, the same data were catalogued under a study of T cells in Graves' hyperthyroidism and ophthalmopathy. That paper adds: Stable hyperthyroidism and ophthalmopathy were separated using 13 V-J signatures.

The source was peripheral blood mononuclear cells (PBMCs), collected at new diagnosis, from a patient treated with antithyroid drugs. This rearrangement joins TRBV6-2 or TRBV6-3 to TRBJ1-5; D remains ambiguous. This clonotype was obtained from a woman between 18 and 29 years old with Graves disease. DNA of the CDR3: TGTGCCAGCAGTGAAGGTTGGGCCTACAATCAGCCCCAGCATTTT. Translation: CASSEGWAYNQPQHF.